The source of this TCR beta chain is a study of T cell repertoires in cytomegalovirus infection. TCRdb reanalysed the reads using MiXCR and keeps one entry per CDR3 protein. The sample lists around 300,000 distinct CDR3 sequences; roughly a fifth were seen once. This clonotype was seen only a few times. Antigen specificity is unknown. Whole-study findings and limits: What dominated the ex vivo response were HLA-C-restricted CMV-specific TCR beta clonotypes.

The receptor's source is a human donor in good health (CMV status not recorded). Some clones in this sample may be carry-over from other donors' samples. Specimen: cultured PBMCs, collected from culture after CMV antigen stimulation.

The CDR3 nucleotides are TGTGCTAGTGGTTTGCTGGGGGGCTTTGAAGCTTTCTTT. Its protein is CASGLLGGFEAFF. The rearrangement links TRBV12-5 to TRBJ1-1; tentative D call: TRBD1 (6 bases). This CDR3 has 13 amino acids. CDR1 and CDR2 from the germline V gene are LGHNT and FRNRAP. Trimming took off 2 bases at V and 7 bases at J, with 11 bases between the two ends.